This T cell receptor beta chain was recorded in a study of blood T cell repertoires in COVID-19. Study details: Sources were T cells, B-cell-depleted T cells, or PBMCs; the material itself was cDNA or gDNA.

V was clipped by 4 bases and J by 4 bases; unmatched bases: 9. This CDR3 contains 16 residues. CDR1 is MNHNS, CDR2 SASEGT, per germline. In the original workflow: Reference gene primers were amplified, and this amplification served to estimate nucleated cell counts. The repertoire was sequenced with immunoSEQ multiplex PCR; TCRdb's copy has only in-frame clones and lacks some. The V and J calls and clone size come from that table; D and trimming were worked out from the DNA. The table records about 150,000 clones, 82% of them present only once. The sequenced material came from peripheral blood. The origin of this receptor is a woman aged 80 or over with active or convalescent COVID-19. This chain joins TRBV6-1 and TRBJ1-2; TRBD1 matches 10 bases. CDR3 DNA sequence: TGTGCCAGCAGTGCACCAACGGGACAGGGGACCTATGGCTACACCTTC. This codes for CASSAPTGQGTYGYTF.